This passage covers 10 T cell receptor beta chains from one sample sequenced in a study of OX40 agonist ivuxolimab in advanced cancers. The assay was immunoSEQ multiplex PCR, and TCRdb's table has in-frame clones only and misses some. Among around 40,000 clones listed, about 90% were seen once. Sequenced material: CD4+ or CD8+ T cells sorted from blood, taken in a trial of the OX40 agonist ivuxolimab. These receptors all come from an adult with an advanced solid tumor such as melanoma, head and neck, liver or kidney cancer.

The rearrangement uses TRBV6-5 and TRBJ2-4; D tentatively reads TRBD1 or TRBD2 (5 bases each). The germline V and J ends were trimmed by 6 bases and 13 bases, with 19 bases remaining between them. CDR1 MNHEY and CDR2 SVGAGI come from the germline V gene. This CDR3 has 13 residues. This chain's CDR3 is CASSPGPFSPQYF. Here the CDR3 DNA reads TGTGCCAGCAGCCCGGGGCCCTTTAGCCCCCAGTACTTC.

V is TRBV19 and J is TRBJ1-1; 9 nucleotides agree with TRBD1. The CDR3 runs 15 residues. Per germline, CDR1 LNHDA and CDR2 SQIVND (reference sequence). The junction had 10 bases not matched to a gene; V was cut back by 5 bases and J by 6 bases. The CDR3 reads CASSPRTGDLSEAFF. CDR3 sequence (DNA): TGTGCCAGTAGTCCCCGGACAGGGGACCTCTCTGAAGCTTTCTTT.

This clone has a handful of counts. CDR3 DNA sequence: TGTGCCAGCAGTGCGACTAGCGAAGATACGCAGTATTTT. Translating it yields CASSATSEDTQYF. The V call is TRBV6-6, the J call TRBJ2-3, with 8 bases lining up with TRBD2. From germline, CDR1 is MNHNY and CDR2 SVGAGI (reference sequence). The CDR3 totals 13 residues. J gave up 5 bases and V 5 bases, and 3 bases lay outside the gene matches.

This clone was seen once. The V gene is TRBV5-1, the J gene TRBJ2-2; 11 bases map to TRBD2. The germline V gene encodes CDR1 SGHRS and CDR2 YFSETQ. V lost 4 bases, J lost 2 bases, and 4 bases stayed unmatched. This CDR3 is 16 amino acids long. CDR3 DNA: TGCGCCAGCAGCCCCGGGACTAGCGGAAACACCGGGGAGCTGTTTTTT. Protein: CASSPGTSGNTGELFF.

This chain connects TRBV6-6 to TRBJ1-2; no firm D call. The germline V gene has CDR1 MNHNY and CDR2 SVGAGI (reference sequence). This CDR3 is built from 14 residues. V gave up 5 bases and J gave up 0 bases, with 10 bases separating them. This chain's CDR3 is CASSPVRANYGYTF. The DNA of the CDR3 is TGTGCCAGCAGTCCCGTTCGGGCTAACTATGGCTACACCTTC.

The V and J genes are TRBV15 and TRBJ1-1; no reliable D call. The CDR3 has 12 residues. V was clipped by 8 bases and J by 0 bases, with 7 bases between them. Germline CDR1 is LNHNV and CDR2 is YYDKDF (reference sequence). This CDR3 reads CATGGLNTEAFF. The CDR3 DNA is TGTGCCACCGGAGGTCTGAACACTGAAGCTTTCTTT.

This clone was found once. The chain couples TRBV9 to TRBJ2-1, with 7 nucleotides matching TRBD2. Germline V gene data show CDR1 as SGDLS and CDR2 as YYNGEE. Losses at the gene ends were 4 bases for V and 5 bases for J; bases not matched to a gene: 15. The CDR3 is 17 residues long. CDR3 residues: CASSLRERGVRHNEQFF. The DNA of the CDR3 is TGTGCCAGCAGCCTTCGGGAGCGGGGTGTGAGGCACAATGAGCAGTTCTTC. The variable domain in full, with the rest retrieved from reference TRBV9 and TRBJ2-1, is DSGVTQTPKHLITATGQRVTLRCSPRSGDLSVYWYQQSLDQGLQFLIQYYNGEERAKGNILERFSAQQFPDLHSELNLSSLELGDSALYFCASSLRERGVRHNEQFFGPGTRLTVL.

The CDR3 sequence is CASSSTRTLSYEQYF. Written as DNA, the CDR3 is TGTGCCAGCAGCTCAACACGGACCCTCTCCTACGAGCAGTACTTC. The rearrangement links TRBV7-8 to TRBJ2-5; no clear D gene. The DNA end is a closer match to TRBJ2-7, so the J assignment may be wrong. This CDR3 comprises 15 residues. Germline lookup yields CDR1 SGHVS and CDR2 FQNEAQ.

This clone appeared a single time. The V call is TRBV7-9, the J call TRBJ1-1; D possibly corresponds to TRBD1 (5 bases). V was clipped by 0 bases and J by 4 bases, with 12 bases between them. Germline assignment: CDR1 SEHNR and CDR2 FQNEAQ (reference sequence). The CDR3 spans 15 residues. CDR3 region: CASSLASGIGTEAFF. The CDR3 nucleotides read TGTGCCAGCAGCTTAGCTTCAGGGATCGGCACTGAAGCTTTCTTT.

V is TRBV5-6 and J is TRBJ2-2, with D unresolved. The CDR3 covers 12 residues. V was shortened by 2 bases and J by 4 bases, with 3 bases between the two germline ends. Germline V gene data show CDR1 as SGHDT and CDR2 as YYEEEE. CDR3 sequence (DNA): TGTGCCAGCAGCTTCAGCACCGGGGAGCTGTTTTTT. Translated, it gives CASSFSTGELFF. The full variable domain, its missing parts supplied by reference TRBV5-6 and TRBJ2-2, is DAGVTQSPTHLIKTRGQQVTLRCSPKSGHDTVSWYQQALGQGPQFIFQYYEEEERQRGNFPDRFSGHQFPNYSSELNVNALLLGDSALYLCASSFSTGELFFGEGSRLTVL.